At least ten counts were recorded for the clone carrying this TCR beta chain. What it binds is not known. These data belong to a study of T cells in Graves' hyperthyroidism and ophthalmopathy. Findings and limits, study-wide: Blood samples included most of the expanded thyroid clonotypes exceeding 0.001.

J lost 7 bases, V lost 5 bases, and 10 bases had no gene match. The V gene's germline CDR1 is LNHNV and CDR2 YYDKDF (reference sequence). The CDR3 extends over 14 amino acids. Amplified TCR beta CDR3 regions derived from RNA transcripts. TCR CDR3 regions were first amplified by RT-PCR with HTBI primers. TCRdb analysed the multiplex PCR reads with MiXCR anew, one entry per CDR3 protein. Counted here are about 290,000 distinct CDR3 sequences, 13% occurring once; the ten biggest clones make up almost 8%. The V call is TRBV15, the J call TRBJ1-1, with 7 bases fitting TRBD1. Sequencing input: blood. This receptor was taken from a woman between 25 and 40 years old with Graves' hyperthyroidism that later progressed to Graves' ophthalmopathy. The CDR3 loop is CATSSFDRDGEAFF. In DNA form, the CDR3 reads TGTGCCACCAGCTCCTTCGACAGGGATGGTGAAGCTTTCTTT. Filled out from reference TRBV15 and TRBJ1-1, the complete variable domain reads DAMVIQNPRYQVTQFGKPVTLSCSQTLNHNVMYWYQQKSSQAPKLLFHYYDKDFNNEADTPDNFQSRRPNTSFCFLDIRSPGLGDTAMYLCATSSFDRDGEAFFGQGTRLTVV.